The 20 T cell receptor beta chains given below trace back to one sample, sequenced in a study of T cell responses to AZD1222 COVID-19 vaccine. The table came from immunoSEQ multiplex PCR; TCRdb's copy has only in-frame clones and leaves some out. Seen here are over 100,000 clones, around 84% observed once, and the top ten hold about 20%. The source material was peripheral blood, sampled on day 0 of AZD1222 vaccination. All receptors derive from an adult in good health.

The chain recombines TRBV25-1 with TRBJ2-2; D not certain. Looked up from germline, CDR1 is MGHDK and CDR2 is SYGVNS. The CDR3 extends over 13 amino acids. V was clipped by 6 bases and J by 5 bases, with 10 bases between them. In DNA, the CDR3 is TGTGCCAGCAGCTTGACCGGGACCGGGGAGCTGTTTTTT. This translates into CASSLTGTGELFF.

The chain has TRBV11-2 and TRBJ2-3; no clear D gene. Germline V gives CDR1 SGHAT, CDR2 FQNNGV. This CDR3 region has 14 residues. Trimming cost V 3 bases and J 0 bases, with 7 bases left between them. The CDR3: CASSFLPSTDTQYF. The CDR3 DNA is TGTGCCAGCAGCTTTTTACCGAGCACAGATACGCAGTATTTT.

This chain joins TRBV9 and TRBJ1-2, with unresolved D. The CDR3 sequence is 16 residues long. Trimming pared 0 bases from V and 5 bases from J, leaving 17 bases between. Germline V gene sequence: CDR1 SGDLS, CDR2 YYNGEE. Written as DNA, the CDR3 is TGTGCCAGCAGCGTAGAGGCGCGGGCGGAAGGATATGGCTACACCTTC. As protein: CASSVEARAEGYGYTF.

The chain has TRBV19 and TRBJ1-6; 8 bases agree with TRBD1. V lost 5 bases, J lost 10 bases, and 7 bases stayed unmatched. The germline gives CDR1 LNHDA, CDR2 SQIVND (reference sequence). CDR3 length: 14 residues. For the CDR3, the DNA is TGTGCCAGTAGTGACGGACAGGGTAACTCACCCCTCCACTTT. It translates to CASSDGQGNSPLHF.

The CDR3 protein is CARYVKLAKNIQYF. CDR3 sequence (DNA): TGTGCCAGGTACGTAAAACTAGCCAAAAACATTCAGTACTTC. The chain links TRBV21-1 to TRBJ2-4; the table's D call, TRBD2, was not checked against the DNA. TRBV21-1 is marked as a pseudogene. The CDR3 extends over 14 amino acids.

This chain links TRBV6-2 or TRBV6-3 with TRBJ2-1; D is unresolved. Trimming removed 2 bases from V and 7 bases from J, with 9 bases in between. CDR1 and CDR2 (germline): MNHEY, SVGEGT. The CDR3 is made up of 13 amino acids. CDR3 residues: CASSYVPGNEQFF. CDR3 DNA: TGTGCCAGCAGTTACGTCCCCGGGAATGAGCAGTTCTTC.

This clone was detected only once. The rearrangement joins TRBV30 to TRBJ1-1; 7 bases match TRBD1. Germline lookup yields CDR1 GTSNPN and CDR2 SVGIG (reference sequence). The CDR3 totals 11 residues. The J segment lost 8 bases and the V segment lost 4 bases, leaving 4 bases of the junction unmatched. The CDR3 protein is CAWKTGREAFF. The CDR3 region has the DNA TGTGCCTGGAAGACAGGGAGGGAAGCTTTCTTT.

The chain combines TRBV28 with TRBJ2-2, with TRBD1 matching over 7 bases. The CDR3 sequence is 16 residues long. The V and J ends lost 6 bases and 0 bases, in that order; junction bases with no gene match: 7. CDR1 is MDHEN, CDR2 SYDVKM, per germline. The CDR3 protein is CASRNTGAPNTGELFF. The CDR3 coding sequence is TGTGCCAGCAGAAATACAGGGGCCCCGAACACCGGGGAGCTGTTTTTT.

The V and J genes are TRBV18 and TRBJ1-2, with unresolved D. This CDR3 is built from 15 residues. V gave up 3 bases and J gave up 0 bases, with 11 bases separating them. Looked up from germline, CDR1 is KGHSH and CDR2 is LQKENI. The CDR3 is CASSPTELANYGYTF. As DNA, the CDR3 is TGTGCCAGCTCACCTACAGAGTTAGCTAACTATGGCTACACCTTC.

The gene calls are TRBV2 and TRBJ1-6; 7 bases agree with TRBD1. The germline CDR1 and CDR2 sequences are SNHLY and FYNNEI. The ends lost 4 bases at V and 5 bases at J; junction bases unmatched: 2. The CDR3 length is 14 residues. CDR3 sequence: CASSAQGNNSPLHF. The CDR3 coding sequence is TGTGCCAGCAGTGCACAGGGGAATAATTCACCCCTCCACTTT.

This chain uses TRBV6-5 with TRBJ1-2; possible D gene TRBD1, 5 bases. Per the germline V gene, CDR1 is MNHEY and CDR2 is SVGAGI. This CDR3 has 12 amino acids. Trimming pared 4 bases from V and 8 bases from J, leaving 11 bases between. The CDR3: CASSLTRGGYTF. The CDR3 DNA is TGTGCCAGCAGTTTAACAAGGGGAGGCTACACCTTC.

V is TRBV4-3 and J is TRBJ1-2; D uncertain. The ends were cut back, 0 bases at V and 4 bases at J, with 3 bases in the middle. Germline CDR1 is LGHNA and CDR2 is YSLEER. The CDR3 length is 12 residues. The CDR3: CASSQDFYGYTF. As DNA, the CDR3 is TGCGCCAGCAGCCAAGACTTCTATGGCTACACCTTC.

J is TRBJ2-7 and V is TRBV3-1 (or the pseudogene TRBV3-2); 14 bases match TRBD2. This CDR3 is 16 amino acids long. V was clipped by 4 bases and J by 3 bases; unmatched bases: 5. Looked up from germline, CDR1 is LGHDT and CDR2 is YNNKEL (reference sequence). In DNA, the CDR3 is TGTGCCAGCAGCCGCACTGGGACTAGCGGGGGCTACGAGCAGTACTTC. It is translated as CASSRTGTSGGYEQYF.

This clone appeared a few times. The chain couples TRBV14 to TRBJ1-6; 7 bases map to TRBD1. The CDR3 totals 17 residues. The germline gives CDR1 SGHDN, CDR2 FVKESK. V was pared by 0 bases and J by 4 bases, with 6 bases of the junction left unmatched. The CDR3 bases are TGTGCCAGCAGCCAAGAATTCGGGACAGCTTATAATTCACCCCTCCACTTT. This codes for CASSQEFGTAYNSPLHF.

The chain couples TRBV7-2 to TRBJ2-1, with 13 bases fitting TRBD2. The CDR3 is 12 amino acids. V dropped 3 bases and J dropped 15; count of bases not matched to a gene: 2. Germline assignment: CDR1 SGHTA and CDR2 FQGNSA. The CDR3 sequence is CASSFTSGGVFF. CDR3 bases: TGTGCCAGCAGCTTCACTAGCGGGGGGGTGTTCTTC.

The chain joins TRBV6-2 or TRBV6-3 to TRBJ2-1; tentatively, D is TRBD1 (6 bases). V was shortened by 0 bases and J by 4 bases, with 22 bases between the two germline ends. Germline loops: CDR1 MNHEY, CDR2 SVGEGT. CDR3 length equals 19 residues. The CDR3, as DNA: TGTGCCAGCAGTTACTCAAGACGGGACACCCGAGAAATTTACAATGAGCAGTTCTTC. This sequence encodes CASSYSRRDTREIYNEQFF.

V usage is TRBV3-1 (or the pseudogene TRBV3-2) and J usage is TRBJ1-2; no definite D call. V lost 2 bases to trimming and J lost 5 bases, with 3 bases between them. This CDR3 is built from 11 residues. Germline CDR1 is LGHDT and CDR2 is YNNKEL (reference sequence). The CDR3 DNA follows: TGTGCCAGCAGCCAATCGTATGGCTACACCTTC. Amino acids: CASSQSYGYTF.

The rearrangement uses TRBV5-1 and TRBJ2-5; D perhaps matches TRBD1 (6 bases). Germline CDR1 is SGHRS and CDR2 is YFSETQ. Trimming stripped 1 base from V and 4 bases from J, with 11 bases between. The CDR3 covers 14 residues. The CDR3 coding sequence is TGCGCCAGCAGCTTGAACAGGGCAGCAGAGACCCAGTACTTC. The encoded protein is CASSLNRAAETQYF.

The chain has TRBV3-1 (or the pseudogene TRBV3-2) and TRBJ2-2; D is unresolved. Germline V gives CDR1 LGHDT, CDR2 YNNKEL (reference sequence). The V gene lost 0 bases and the J gene lost 6 bases, with 5 bases spanning the gap. This CDR3 spans 13 amino acids. CDR3 in DNA: TGTGCCAGCAGCCAAGATAGGGCCGGGGAGCTGTTTTTT. As protein: CASSQDRAGELFF.

The chain joins TRBV7-8 to TRBJ2-5, with 13 nucleotides matching TRBD2. The CDR3 covers 15 residues. Looked up from germline, CDR1 is SGHVS and CDR2 is FQNEAQ. V was pared by 3 bases and J by 7 bases, with 5 bases of the junction left unmatched. In DNA, the CDR3 is TGTGCCAGCAGCTTGACTAGCGGGGGGATGTGGACCCAGTACTTC. The encoded protein is CASSLTSGGMWTQYF.